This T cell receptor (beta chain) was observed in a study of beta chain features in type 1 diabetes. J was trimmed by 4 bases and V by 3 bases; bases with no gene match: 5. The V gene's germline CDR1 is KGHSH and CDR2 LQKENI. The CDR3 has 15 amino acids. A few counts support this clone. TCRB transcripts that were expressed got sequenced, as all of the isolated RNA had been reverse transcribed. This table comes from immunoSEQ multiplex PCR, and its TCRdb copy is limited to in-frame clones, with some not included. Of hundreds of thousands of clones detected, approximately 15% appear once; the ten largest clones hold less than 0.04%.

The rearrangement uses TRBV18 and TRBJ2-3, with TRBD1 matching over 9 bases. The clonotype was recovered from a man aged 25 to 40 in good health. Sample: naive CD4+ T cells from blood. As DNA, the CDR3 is TGTGCCAGCTCACCGATACAGGGGGCCGCAGATACGCAGTATTTT. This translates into CASSPIQGAADTQYF. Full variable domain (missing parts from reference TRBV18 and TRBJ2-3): NAGVMQNPRHLVRRRGQEARLRCSPMKGHSHVYWYRQLPEEGLKFMVYLQKENIIDESGMPKERFSAEFPKEGPSILRIQQVVRGDSAAYFCASSPIQGAADTQYFGPGTRLTVL.